This is a list of T cell receptor beta chains from one sample in a study of T cell repertoires in cytomegalovirus infection. Using its own MiXCR run on the reads, TCRdb lists one record per CDR3 protein. The table includes about 490,000 distinct CDR3 sequences, roughly 12% detected once. Sequenced: PBMCs. The receptors were sampled from a human donor in good health (CMV status not recorded). Some clones in this sample may be carry-over from other donors' samples. CDR3s include the opening cysteine and the closing phenylalanine or tryptophan. The D gene is left open where the match is weak. Clone size, where shown, is once, few, many, or a class for clones that have expanded.

D gene,clone size,J gene,V gene,CDR3 DNA,CDR3 protein
.,many,TRBJ2-7,TRBV6-1,TGTGCCAGCAGTGAACGGACAGAAGCCTACGAGCAGTACTTC,CASSERTEAYEQYF
.,many,TRBJ2-7,TRBV12-3/TRBV12-4,TGTGCCAGCAGCCCTCTTCTAGGCCCACCCTCCTACGAGCAGTACTTC,CASSPLLGPPSYEQYF
TRBD2,.,TRBJ2-1,TRBV7-9,TGTGCCAGCAGCCAACGGACGGGACTAGCGGGAAATGAGCAGTTCTTC,CASSQRTGLAGNEQFF
TRBD1,many,TRBJ1-1,TRBV12-3/TRBV12-4,TGTGCCAGCAGTTTTCAATTTAGCCGGACAGGGATGAACACTGAAGCTTTCTTT,CASSFQFSRTGMNTEAFF
.,.,TRBJ2-7,TRBV20-1,TGCAGTGCTAACGACTTATCCTACGAGCAGTACTTC,CSANDLSYEQYF
TRBD1,many,TRBJ1-6,TRBV7-2,TGTGCCACCCACAGGGGTGGAAATTCACCCCTCCACTTT,CATHRGGNSPLHF
.,.,TRBJ1-1,TRBV5-5,TGTGCCAGCAGCTTGGGCGTCCAAGGGTACACTGAAGCTTTCTTT,CASSLGVQGYTEAFF
TRBD1,.,TRBJ2-7,TRBV2,TGTGCCAGCAAATCGCGCTTCAAGATACAGGGGGCTCCCTCCTACGAGCAGTACTTC,CASKSRFKIQGAPSYEQYF
.,many,TRBJ1-5,TRBV6-2/TRBV6-3,TGTGCCAGCAGTTACTCAGGTCAGCCCCAGCATTTT,CASSYSGQPQHF
TRBD2,many,TRBJ2-5,TRBV20-1,TGCAGTGCCATCCCGGGGACCAGCGGGGGACTAGAGACCCAGTACTTC,CSAIPGTSGGLETQYF
TRBD2,many,TRBJ2-3,TRBV6-1,TGTGCCAGCAGTCCGACTAGCCGGGGGGAGGATACGCAGTATTTT,CASSPTSRGEDTQYF
TRBD2,many,TRBJ2-3,TRBV7-9,TGTGCCAGCAGCTTGGGACTAGCGATTAGCACAGATACGCAGTATTTT,CASSLGLAISTDTQYF
TRBD2,many,TRBJ2-1,TRBV7-7,TGTGCTAGCAGCTTAGGACTAGCGGGAAGCGATGAGCAGTTCTTC,CASSLGLAGSDEQFF
TRBD1,.,TRBJ2-5,TRBV20-1,TGCAGTGCTAGACCAGGACAGGCTCAAGAGACCCAGTACTTC,CSARPGQAQETQYF
.,many,TRBJ1-2,TRBV7-6,TGTGCCAGCGCACCCCTCACACGGAAGGCTAACTATGGCTACACCTTC,CASAPLTRKANYGYTF
.,few,TRBJ1-3,TRBV15,TGTGCCACCAGCAGAGATCGACAGAACTCTGGAAACACCATATATTTT,CATSRDRQNSGNTIYF
.,.,TRBJ2-1,TRBV29-1,TGCAGCGTGTTGAGAGACAGGTACAATGAGCAGTTCTTC,CSVLRDRYNEQFF
.,many,TRBJ2-5,TRBV27,TGTGCCAGCAGTTTATCGCAGGGCTTACAGGAGACCCAGTACTTC,CASSLSQGLQETQYF
TRBD1,many,TRBJ1-2,TRBV7-2,TGTGCCAGCAGCTCACAACAGGGGAGAGATGGCTACACCTTC,CASSSQQGRDGYTF
.,many,TRBJ1-2,TRBV5-1,TGCGCCAGCAGCTCTGAGGGGACTTCGAGGGGTGGCTACACCTTC,CASSSEGTSRGGYTF
TRBD2,.,TRBJ2-3,TRBV18,TGTGCCAGCTCACCACCGGGACTAGAGCTTGATACGCAGTATTTT,CASSPPGLELDTQYF
TRBD2,.,TRBJ2-2,TRBV19,TGTGCCAGTAGGGGGACTAGCGGGGGGGATTTCGGGGAGCTGTTTTTT,CASRGTSGGDFGELFF
TRBD2,few,TRBJ2-1,TRBV29-1,TGCAGCGTTACCTGGGGGCTAGCGGGGAACTACAATGAGCAGTTCTTC,CSVTWGLAGNYNEQFF
.,many,TRBJ1-4,TRBV12-3/TRBV12-4,TGTGCCAGCAGATACACAATGGGGGAGGAAAAACTGTTTTTT,CASRYTMGEEKLFF
.,once,TRBJ1-1,TRBV3-1,TGTGCCAGCAGCCATGCTCTTTTGGCGGGGAACACTGAAGCTTTCTTT,CASSHALLAGNTEAFF
.,few,TRBJ2-2,TRBV2,TGTGCCAGCAGTGAGGCGGGGGCCACGAACACCGGGGAGCTGTTTTTT,CASSEAGATNTGELFF
.,many,TRBJ1-4,TRBV11-2,TGTGCCAGCAGCTTAATGGACCTGACAGATGAAAAACTGTTTTTT,CASSLMDLTDEKLFF
.,few,TRBJ1-6,TRBV14,TGTGCCACCGCCGAAAAGGGGCGGTATAATTCACCCCTCCACTTT,CATAEKGRYNSPLHF
TRBD2,many,TRBJ2-2,TRBV6-6,TGTGCCAGCAGCAACCCCGGACTAGCGGGAGATGTCACCGGGGAGCTGTTTTTT,CASSNPGLAGDVTGELFF
TRBD2,many,TRBJ2-3,TRBV11-2,TGTGCCAGCAGCGTAGCGGGGGGGGGTAATACGCAGTATTTT,CASSVAGGGNTQYF
TRBD1,many,TRBJ1-2,TRBV7-2,TGTGCCAGCAGCTTAGGGCCCGGGACAGCGACCTATGGCTACACCTTC,CASSLGPGTATYGYTF
TRBD1,few,TRBJ1-1,TRBV2,TGTGCCAGCAACTCCGACAGGGGTGAAACTGAAGCTTTCTTT,CASNSDRGETEAFF
.,.,TRBJ2-1,TRBV4-2,TGTGCCAGCAGCCAAGATGCTCCAGGGGTCCGAGGCTATGGGCAGTTCTTC,CASSQDAPGVRGYGQFF
TRBD1,many,TRBJ1-2,TRBV11-2,TGTGCCAGCAGTTCAACCGGGACAGGGTACTATGGCTACACCTTC,CASSSTGTGYYGYTF
.,many,TRBJ1-4,TRBV19,TGTGCCAGTACCACGGGCCGAAGAGGCGAAAAACTGTTTTTT,CASTTGRRGEKLFF
TRBD1,.,TRBJ1-6,TRBV25-1,TGTGCCAGCAGTAATAGGGGGCGTCCCCTCCACTTT,CASSNRGRPLHF